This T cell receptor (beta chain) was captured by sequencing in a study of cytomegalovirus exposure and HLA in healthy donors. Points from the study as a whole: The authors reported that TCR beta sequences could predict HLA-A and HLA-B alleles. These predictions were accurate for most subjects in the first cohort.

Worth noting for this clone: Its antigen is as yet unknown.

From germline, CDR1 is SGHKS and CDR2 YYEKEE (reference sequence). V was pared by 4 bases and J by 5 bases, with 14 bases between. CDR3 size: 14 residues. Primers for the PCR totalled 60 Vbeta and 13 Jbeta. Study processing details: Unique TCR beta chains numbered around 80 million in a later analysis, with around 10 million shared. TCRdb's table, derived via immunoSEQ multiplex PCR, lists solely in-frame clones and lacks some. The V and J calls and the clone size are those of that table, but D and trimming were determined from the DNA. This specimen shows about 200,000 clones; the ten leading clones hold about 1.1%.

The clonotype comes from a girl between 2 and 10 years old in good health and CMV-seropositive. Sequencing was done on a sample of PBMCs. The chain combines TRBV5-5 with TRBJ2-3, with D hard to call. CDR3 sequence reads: CASSLIRLGDTQYF. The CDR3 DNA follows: TGTGCCAGCAGCCTGATTAGACTGGGAGATACGCAGTATTTT.